This record covers a single T cell receptor (beta chain). In germline, CDR1 is SGDLS, CDR2 YYNGEE. CDR3 length equals 16 residues. V shed 7 bases, J shed 5 bases, and the junction held 7 bases outside the gene matches. The sample originates from a study of OX40 agonist ivuxolimab in advanced cancers. Overall study: Ivuxolimab doses were 0.01, 0.1, 0.3, 1.5, 3 or 10 mg/kg every 2 weeks. Cancers in dose escalation were hepatocellular, melanoma, renal cell and head and neck. Eligibility rules accepted prior anti-PD-1, anti-PD-L1 or anti-CTLA-4 therapy, and around 40% had some.

Patients with a history of autoimmune disease or on systemic immunosuppression were excluded. Generated by immunoSEQ multiplex PCR, the TCRdb table keeps only in-frame clones and is missing some. The sample lists 20,000 to 25,000 clones, roughly 80% occurring once. The receptor was isolated from an adult with an advanced solid tumor such as melanoma, head and neck, liver or kidney cancer. Sequences were derived from CD4+ or CD8+ T cells sorted from blood, sampled in a trial of the OX40 agonist ivuxolimab. The rearrangement joins TRBV9 to TRBJ2-2, with TRBD2 matching 14 bases. The CDR3 region is CASGGTSGSRTGELFF. CDR3 in DNA: TGTGCCAGCGGGGGGACTAGCGGGAGTAGGACCGGGGAGCTGTTTTTT.